A selection of T cell receptor beta chains follows, all from one sample in a study of human T cells and chemical hapten exposure. MiXCR, run by TCRdb on the RACE reads, gives a single entry per CDR3 protein. The repertoire includes 25,000 to 30,000 distinct CDR3 sequences, 8% to 9.5% of them detected once, and approximately 7% sits in the top ten. The starting material was whole blood, obtained in connection with sensitization to the hapten diphenylcyclopropenone (DPC). These receptors were taken from a young man with alopecia areata. Some clones in this sample may be carry-over from other donors' samples. CDR3s include the opening cysteine and the closing phenylalanine or tryptophan. D genes are given only for firm matches. Size tells how often a clone was seen (once, few, many) or the class of an expanded clone, and some rows leave it out.

cdr3_nt	cdr3_aa	j_call	clone_size	d_call	v_call
TGCGCCAGCAGCCAAGATCAAGGCAGGGTAGATACGCAGTATTTT	CASSQDQGRVDTQYF	TRBJ2-3	many	NA	TRBV4-3
TGTGCCAGCAGCTACCGGGACTTCGGGTCTGATGAGCAGTTCTTC	CASSYRDFGSDEQFF	TRBJ2-1	few	NA	TRBV6-2/TRBV6-3
TGTGCCAGCAGCTTAGAGACAGATACGCAGTATTTT	CASSLETDTQYF	TRBJ2-3	many	NA	TRBV5-5
TGTGCCACCAGCAGAGAATCGGGGAACTATGGCTACACCTTC	CATSRESGNYGYTF	TRBJ1-2	few	NA	TRBV15
TGCGCCAGCAGCCAGGGGTGGACAGGGGACTATGGCTACACCTTC	CASSQGWTGDYGYTF	TRBJ1-2	few	TRBD1	TRBV4-1
TGCGCCAGCAGCCAAGATTTCGACCAGGGCTACACCTTC	CASSQDFDQGYTF	TRBJ1-2	many	NA	TRBV4-3
TGTGCCAGCACTTCCAGCCGGGAGCCTAATGAAAAACTGTTTTTT	CASTSSREPNEKLFF	TRBJ1-4	few	NA	TRBV27
TGTGCCACCAGTGCCCCCGCCAGACCTTTGGAGCAGTACTTC	CATSAPARPLEQYF	TRBJ2-7	NA	NA	TRBV24-1
TGTGCCAGCAGCTTACCCGCCTCCTACAATGAGCAGTTCTTC	CASSLPASYNEQFF	TRBJ2-1	NA	NA	TRBV7-2
TGTGCCAGCTGGGATAGGGGTGGCTACACCTTC	CASWDRGGYTF	TRBJ1-2	many	NA	TRBV7-2
TGTGCTAGCAGCTTAACTAGCGGGGCCGTGGGAGAGACCCAGTACTTC	CASSLTSGAVGETQYF	TRBJ2-5	many	TRBD2	TRBV7-7
TGTGCCAGCAGCCCGACACTAGGGGAGATACGGGAGCAGTACTTC	CASSPTLGEIREQYF	TRBJ2-7	few	NA	TRBV14
TGTGCCAGCACCTACCGGGGACTAGACACAGATACGCAGTATTTT	CASTYRGLDTDTQYF	TRBJ2-3	medium-sized	TRBD2	TRBV7-8
TGCAGCGTTGAAGATCGTGACAGGGAAGCTTTCTTT	CSVEDRDREAFF	TRBJ1-1	many	NA	TRBV29-1
TGTGCCAGCAGTTACTACACGGCAAGGGAGCCCCAGCATTTT	CASSYYTAREPQHF	TRBJ1-5	many	NA	TRBV6-2/TRBV6-3
TGCGCCACCATACCTGTCCGGGACAGGGCGCTCCCGGACATTCAGTACTTC	CATIPVRDRALPDIQYF	TRBJ2-4	NA	TRBD1	TRBV10-2
TGCGCCAGCAGCTTCCGGGATTCTTCACACGGGTCCTACGAGCAGTACTTC	CASSFRDSSHGSYEQYF	TRBJ2-7	many	NA	TRBV5-1
TGTGCCAGTAGTGCCGGGACAGGGATATACGAGCAGTACTTC	CASSAGTGIYEQYF	TRBJ2-7	NA	TRBD1	TRBV19
TGCAGTGCTACGTCCGGACAGGGTCTTACTGAAGCTTTCTTT	CSATSGQGLTEAFF	TRBJ1-1	many	TRBD1	TRBV20-1
TGTGCCATCAAACAGGGCCCGGAAGAGACCCAGTACTTC	CAIKQGPEETQYF	TRBJ2-5	NA	NA	TRBV10-3
TGTGCCAGCAGTCCGACCACAGGGGCTCGCACAGATACGCAGTATTTT	CASSPTTGARTDTQYF	TRBJ2-3	many	TRBD1	TRBV6-5
TGTGCCAGCAGCGTAGCCGGGGGACAGGGGGCAACAGATACGCAGTATTTT	CASSVAGGQGATDTQYF	TRBJ2-3	few	TRBD1	TRBV9
TGTGCCAGCAGCAACAGGGATCGCGAGCAGTTCTTC	CASSNRDREQFF	TRBJ2-1	NA	NA	TRBV27
TGTGCCAGCAGCGTGACTAGCGGCCCCCCGGAGACCCAGTACTTC	CASSVTSGPPETQYF	TRBJ2-5	many	TRBD2	TRBV9
TGCAGCGCTCGAGGCTTACAAGAGACCCAGTACTTC	CSARGLQETQYF	TRBJ2-5	many	NA	TRBV29-1
TGTGCCAGCTCACGCCTCGGGACAGGGGCTGAGACCCAGTACTTC	CASSRLGTGAETQYF	TRBJ2-5	NA	TRBD1	TRBV18
TGTGCCAGCAGTCCCGGGACAGGGTACACCGGGGAGCTGTTTTTT	CASSPGTGYTGELFF	TRBJ2-2	few	TRBD1	TRBV6-2/TRBV6-3
TGTGCCAGCACCACAACTAGCGGGAGTGGGTACAATGAGCAGTTCTTC	CASTTTSGSGYNEQFF	TRBJ2-1	many	TRBD2	TRBV6-2/TRBV6-3
TGCAGTGCGAGAGGGGGCCAGCTAGCGGGGAGCACAGATACGCAGTATTTT	CSARGGQLAGSTDTQYF	TRBJ2-3	once	TRBD2	TRBV20-1
TGTGCCAGCAGCGCGGACAGGGTGGGCGCTTTCTTT	CASSADRVGAFF	TRBJ1-1	many	TRBD1	TRBV5-5
TGCGCCAGCAGCCTGGGACAGGGGATGAACACTGAAGCTTTCTTT	CASSLGQGMNTEAFF	TRBJ1-1	many	TRBD1	TRBV4-3
TGCGCCAGCAGTGAGCCGACCGGGACAGGTTGGAGCACAGATACGCAGTATTTT	CASSEPTGTGWSTDTQYF	TRBJ2-3	few	TRBD1	TRBV10-2
TGTGCCAGCAGAGCCTACAGGGACATTACGAACACCGGGGAGCTGTTTTTT	CASRAYRDITNTGELFF	TRBJ2-2	few	NA	TRBV6-2/TRBV6-3
TGCAGTGCTAGAGTCGGACTAGCGGGGTACCAAGAGACCCAGTACTTC	CSARVGLAGYQETQYF	TRBJ2-5	NA	TRBD2	TRBV20-1
TGTGCCAGCAGCCCAACTAGCGGACCCGGGGAGCTGTTTTTT	CASSPTSGPGELFF	TRBJ2-2	NA	TRBD2	TRBV6-2/TRBV6-3
TGTGCTAGTGGCCGCGACAGGGATCAAGAGACCCAGTACTTC	CASGRDRDQETQYF	TRBJ2-5	many	TRBD1	TRBV12-5
TGTGCCAGCTCACCACGGACAGGGCCGGAGACCCAGTACTTC	CASSPRTGPETQYF	TRBJ2-5	few	TRBD1	TRBV18
TGTGCCAGCAACACGGACAGGGGGCGAACGGACGAGCAGTACTTC	CASNTDRGRTDEQYF	TRBJ2-7	many	TRBD1	TRBV6-5
TGCAGCGTTCGGATCACCTACAATGAGCAGTTCTTC	CSVRITYNEQFF	TRBJ2-1	many	NA	TRBV29-1
TGTGCCAGCAGCAAAGAGGGGCCCGGGGAGCGCACTGAAGCTTTCTTT	CASSKEGPGERTEAFF	TRBJ1-1	few	NA	TRBV14
TGTGCCAGCTCACCACCGGGACAGGGGAAGGATCAGCCCCAGCATTTT	CASSPPGQGKDQPQHF	TRBJ1-5	many	TRBD1	TRBV18
TGCAGTTCCTCTTCAGGAACTGAAGCTTTCTTT	CSSSSGTEAFF	TRBJ1-1	NA	NA	TRBV20-1